This T cell receptor beta chain was captured by sequencing in a study of blood T cell repertoires in COVID-19. Looking at the study overall: Whether acute or convalescent, the COVID-19 samples came from the United States, Italy and Spain. PBMCs, B-cell-depleted T cells, or T cells were the source of the cDNA or gDNA that made up the material.

The germline V gene encodes CDR1 DFQATT and CDR2 SNEGSKA (reference sequence). The CDR3 is 11 amino acids. Trimming cost V 3 bases and J 9 bases, with 9 bases left between them. The authors' processing: The authors estimated nucleated cell counts from reference gene primer amplification. Profiled with immunoSEQ multiplex PCR; TCRdb holds only in-frame clones, not every one. D and trimming were read from the DNA, whereas the V and J calls and clone size are those reported in that table. The sample lists just under 150,000 clones; roughly 82% were seen once. Sequencing was performed on peripheral blood. This TCR derives from a human donor in a cohort sampled during active COVID-19. The chain recombines TRBV20-1 with TRBJ2-1; D might be TRBD2 (6 bases). As DNA, the CDR3 is TGCAGTGCTAGGGGGGGAGTTGAGCAGTTCTTC. Protein sequence: CSARGGVEQFF.